Listed below are T cell receptor beta chains from one sample, sequenced in a study of T-cell reconstitution after alpha-beta-depleted transplantation in children. TCRdb re-called the PCR reads through MiXCR, storing one row per CDR3 protein. The profile covers 600,000 or so distinct CDR3 sequences, with about 23% appearing a single time and roughly 14% taken by the ten largest. The sequenced sample was PBMCs, mostly from graft donor cells, obtained 360 days after TCRalphabeta/CD19-depleted stem cell transplant. These receptors came from a boy younger than two who had a stem cell transplant for acute myeloid leukemia, so the T cells may come from the graft donor. Both conserved end residues are part of each CDR3. D genes are given only for firm matches. Clone size is not always given. Where it is, it says once, few, many or a class for expanded clones.

>14|TRBV12-3/TRBV12-4|NA|NA|TRBJ1-3
CASSFSLLRNTIYF
TGTGCCAGCAGTTTTTCTCTCCTCAGAAACACCATATATTTT
>12|TRBV7-2|NA|NA|TRBJ2-5
CASGRARETQYF
TGTGCCAGCGGCAGGGCCCGGGAGACCCAGTACTTC
>16|TRBV20-1|TRBD1|NA|TRBJ2-2
CSARGVQGSRTGELFF
TGCAGTGCTAGAGGCGTACAGGGGTCTAGAACCGGGGAGCTGTTTTTT
>16|TRBV4-3|NA|few|TRBJ2-2
CASSQDLWGNTGELFF
TGCGCCAGCAGCCAAGATCTCTGGGGTAACACCGGGGAGCTGTTTTTT
>15|TRBV7-2|TRBD1|NA|TRBJ2-4
CASSPNDRVGNIQYF
TGTGCCAGCAGCCCAAACGACAGGGTCGGGAACATTCAGTACTTC
>18|TRBV20-1|TRBD2|many|TRBJ2-4
CSAERDSGGTLAKNIQYF
TGCAGTGCTGAGCGGGATAGCGGGGGGACCTTAGCCAAAAACATTCAGTACTTC
>17|TRBV15|NA|many|TRBJ2-5
CATSKVGADPDQETQYF
TGTGCCACCAGCAAGGTGGGAGCGGATCCGGATCAAGAGACCCAGTACTTC
>15|TRBV5-1|NA|many|TRBJ2-5
CASSPNTPNQETQYF
TGCGCCAGCAGCCCCAACACTCCCAACCAAGAGACCCAGTACTTC
>15|TRBV5-1|NA|NA|TRBJ2-2
CASSRDGTDTGELFF
TGCGCCAGCAGCCGGGACGGGACGGACACCGGGGAGCTGTTTTTT
>14|TRBV6-5|NA|NA|TRBJ2-2
CASSYPGPERELFF
TGTGCCAGCAGTTATCCGGGGCCCGAACGGGAGCTGTTTTTT
>16|TRBV6-1|TRBD2|once|TRBJ2-7
CASRPLRGAVGYEQYF
TGTGCCAGCAGACCACTGCGGGGGGCTGTTGGATACGAGCAGTACTTC
>16|TRBV5-1|TRBD1|NA|TRBJ2-3
CASSLGPQGIKDTQYF
TGCGCCAGCAGCTTGGGACCACAGGGGATCAAGGATACGCAGTATTTT
>15|TRBV9|NA|many|TRBJ2-1
CASSPPQGQDNEQFF
TGTGCCAGCAGCCCTCCCCAGGGTCAGGACAATGAGCAGTTCTTC
>20|TRBV20-1|NA|NA|TRBJ2-5
CSARDEASGTRVPNQETQYF
TGCAGTGCTAGAGACGAGGCTTCCGGTACAAGGGTCCCGAATCAAGAGACCCAGTACTTC
>16|TRBV7-8|TRBD1|NA|TRBJ1-5
CASSLGGTGGNQPQHF
TGTGCCAGCAGCTTAGGAGGGACAGGGGGCAATCAGCCCCAGCATTTT
>11|TRBV10-3|NA|many|TRBJ2-7
CAIRDREEQYF
TGTGCCATCAGGGACAGAGAGGAGCAGTACTTC
>14|TRBV29-1|NA|many|TRBJ2-4
CSVGWGRRENIQYF
TGCAGCGTTGGATGGGGGCGAAGGGAAAACATTCAGTACTTC
>14|TRBV5-1|NA|NA|TRBJ1-6
CASSGGGVWSPLHF
TGCGCCAGCTCCGGTGGGGGCGTATGGTCACCCCTCCACTTT
>11|TRBV29-1|NA|many|TRBJ2-5
CSQTVMETQYF
TGCAGCCAAACGGTCATGGAGACCCAGTACTTC
>14|TRBV29-1|TRBD1|NA|TRBJ2-7
CSACPGQGVAEQYF
TGCAGCGCCTGTCCGGGACAGGGAGTCGCCGAGCAGTACTTC
>14|TRBV7-9|TRBD2|NA|TRBJ2-3
CASSTSGNTDTQYF
TGTGCCAGCAGCACTAGCGGAAACACAGATACGCAGTATTTT
>13|TRBV20-1|NA|NA|TRBJ2-5
CSVARTGKETQYF
TGCAGTGTGGCCAGAACGGGGAAGGAGACCCAGTACTTC
>15|TRBV20-1|NA|NA|TRBJ1-6
CSASPTGSYNSPLHF
TGCAGTGCTAGCCCCACGGGATCCTATAATTCACCCCTCCACTTT
>12|TRBV27|TRBD1|few|TRBJ1-1
CASSSYRGEAFF
TGTGCCAGCAGTTCTTACAGGGGTGAAGCTTTCTTT
>14|TRBV6-5|TRBD1|few|TRBJ1-5
CASSWDRVHQPQHF
TGTGCCAGCAGTTGGGACAGGGTCCATCAGCCCCAGCATTTT